This entry is about one T cell receptor beta chain. The antigen is undetermined. Clones were sequenced by immunoSEQ multiplex PCR, and TCRdb holds only the in-frame ones, with some missing. The repertoire consists of 30,000 to 35,000 clones, with 80% to 95% occurring once and the leading ten covering around 10%. Time point given: new active TB diagnosis, blood taken before or within 7 days of starting treatment. Included patients were adults of at least 18, HIV-seronegative, South African. This record comes from a study of T cells in tuberculosis. Study details: In South Africa, adults with active tuberculosis were compared with IGRA-negative and latently infected IGRA-positive adolescents.

General study results and limits: Using the GMM-specific repertoire gave about 86% accuracy versus 60% to 70% with motifs. Smaller alpha distances in active tuberculosis partly reflected shorter CDR3-alpha lengths.

J gave up 7 bases and V 5 bases, and 6 bases lay outside the gene matches. CDR3 length equals 14 residues. Germline V lookup: CDR1 SGHTA, CDR2 FQGNSA. This TCR derives from an adult with tuberculosis. J is TRBJ1-5 and V is TRBV7-2; 9 bases fit TRBD1. Sequenced here: PBMCs, sampled at tuberculosis diagnosis. The chain's CDR3 is CASSRTGGRQPQHF. CDR3 in DNA: TGTGCCAGCAGCCGTACAGGGGGCAGGCAGCCCCAGCATTTT. The whole variable domain, remainder taken from reference TRBV7-2 and TRBJ1-5, is GAGVSQSPSNKVTEKGKDVELRCDPISGHTALYWYRQSLGQGLEFLIYFQGNSAPDKSGLPSDRFSAERTGGSVSTLTIQRTQQEDSAVYLCASSRTGGRQPQHFGDGTRLSIL.